This T cell receptor (beta chain) was captured in a study of cytomegalovirus exposure and HLA in healthy donors. The PCR made use of 60 Vbeta and 13 Jbeta primers. TCRdb keeps only in-frame clones here, not all; method: immunoSEQ multiplex PCR. The data contain 150,000 to 200,000 clones, 80% to 85% of them singletons. This clone was observed a handful of times. The junction had 2 bases not matched to a gene; V was cut back by 0 bases and J by 9 bases. Germline loops: CDR1 SGHTS, CDR2 YDEGEE. The CDR3 has 12 residues. The rearrangement joins TRBV5-8 to TRBJ1-1; TRBD1 agrees at 7 bases. Specimen: PBMCs. This TCR derives from a woman in her forties or fifties in good health and CMV-seropositive. The CDR3 is CASSLGGQQAFF. The CDR3 DNA reads TGTGCCAGCAGCTTGGGGGGACAGCAAGCTTTCTTT.